The T cell receptor beta chain under discussion was sequenced for a study of blood T cell repertoires in COVID-19. Background on the study: Acute and convalescent COVID-19 specimens originated in the United States, Italy and Spain.

There are a few counts of this clone. Repertoires were generated with immunoSEQ multiplex PCR, while TCRdb's copy carries only in-frame clones and drops some. This sample yields 200,000 to 250,000 clones, of which around 89% are seen a single time; 4.1% belongs to the top ten. Enrollees, about 18 to 95 years old, lived in about two dozen US areas. Cohort 3 donors were reported recovered after two negative PCRs, clearance, or symptom resolution. V lost 1 base and J lost 0; bases outside the gene matches: 8. CDR1 and CDR2 from the germline V gene are SEHNR and FQNEAQ (reference sequence). This CDR3 comprises 18 residues.

Source material: PBMCs or T cells enriched from blood (not recorded which). V and J are TRBV7-9 and TRBJ2-2; 7 bases line up with TRBD1. The TCR sequence derives from a woman aged 25 to 39 who had recovered from COVID-19. The CDR3 reads CASSLVPGGSSNTGELFF. The CDR3 DNA is TGTGCCAGCAGCTTAGTTCCAGGGGGAAGCTCGAACACCGGGGAGCTGTTTTTT.